A selection of T cell receptor beta chains follows, all from one sample in a study of T-cell reconstitution after alpha-beta-depleted transplantation in children. TCRdb processed the PCR reads anew with MiXCR; each CDR3 protein has one entry. The profile shows roughly 180,000 distinct CDR3 sequences, more than 14% of them singletons. The sample here was PBMCs from the stem cell graft donor, taken from the stem cell graft. These receptors originate from a human donor who donated a stem cell graft to a child with acute lymphoblastic leukemia. Both conserved end residues are part of each CDR3. The D gene is left open where the match is weak. A clone size is listed for some rows: how often the clone was seen (once, few, many), or a class if it is expanded.

DNA	CDR3	size	length	V	J	D
TGTGCCAGCAGCTTAGCGCCCAGAAATGAGCAGTTCTTC	CASSLAPRNEQFF	many	13	TRBV7-2	TRBJ2-1	NA
TGCAGCGACCTATCGGGGGGGGGCTATGGCTACACCTTC	CSDLSGGGYGYTF	once	13	TRBV29-1	TRBJ1-2	NA
TGCGCCAGCAGCCCAACAGGGGGGGTCACAGATACGCAGTATTTT	CASSPTGGVTDTQYF	many	15	TRBV10-2	TRBJ2-3	NA
TGCGCCAGCAGCTCCTTACTGTCTAGCGGTCAAGAGACCCAGTACTTC	CASSSLLSSGQETQYF	NA	16	TRBV5-1	TRBJ2-5	TRBD2
TGCAGCGTTAGCCAGGGCGATGAGCAGTTCTTC	CSVSQGDEQFF	few	11	TRBV29-1	TRBJ2-1	NA
TGTGCCAGCAGTGAGACAGGGAAGTTAGATGGCTACACCTTC	CASSETGKLDGYTF	many	14	TRBV25-1	TRBJ1-2	TRBD1
TGCAGTGCTAGAGTTAGGAGCGGGAGGTATACCGGGGAGCTGTTTTTT	CSARVRSGRYTGELFF	many	16	TRBV20-1	TRBJ2-2	TRBD2
TGTGCCAGCAGCCATCCCGGAACCGAGTCTCAGACCCAGTACTTC	CASSHPGTESQTQYF	many	15	TRBV3-1	TRBJ2-5	NA
TGCGCCAGCAGCGCACTTCAGGGGGACACTGAAGCTTTCTTT	CASSALQGDTEAFF	many	14	TRBV5-1	TRBJ1-1	TRBD1
TGCGCCAGCAGCCAAGGGACGGCAACCACAGATACGCAGTATTTT	CASSQGTATTDTQYF	NA	15	TRBV4-1	TRBJ2-3	NA
TGTGCCAGTACCCGGGTCGGGACAGGGATCCTTTCTGGGGCCAACGTCCTGACTTTC	CASTRVGTGILSGANVLTF	NA	19	TRBV19	TRBJ2-6	TRBD1
TGTGCCACCCGGGGGGATGAGCAGTTCTTC	CATRGDEQFF	few	10	TRBV7-9	TRBJ2-1	TRBD2
TGTGCCTGCGGGACTAGCGGGAGATCTGAGGCCCAGTACTTC	CACGTSGRSEAQYF	NA	14	TRBV11-3	TRBJ2-5	TRBD2
TGTGCCATCAGTGATTGGGACAGGGTGAACACCGGGGAGCTGTTTTTT	CAISDWDRVNTGELFF	many	16	TRBV10-3	TRBJ2-2	TRBD1
TGCGCCAGCAGCTCAGGGGGGGGCACCGGGGAGCTGTTTTTT	CASSSGGGTGELFF	many	14	TRBV5-1	TRBJ2-2	NA
TGTGCCATCAGTGAGCCGCGGACAAGAGATACGCAGTATTTT	CAISEPRTRDTQYF	many	14	TRBV10-3	TRBJ2-3	NA
TGTGCCAGCAGCTTACTAGCGGGAGTGCCAGATACGCAGTATTTT	CASSLLAGVPDTQYF	many	15	TRBV7-6	TRBJ2-3	TRBD2
TGCGCCAGCAGGTTCGGGACAGGGGAAGGCTACACCTTC	CASRFGTGEGYTF	few	13	TRBV10-2	TRBJ1-2	TRBD1
TGCAGTGCTAGTGCTAGGGGGGGCGGAGACGGCGAGCAGTACTTC	CSASARGGGDGEQYF	NA	15	TRBV20-1	TRBJ2-7	NA
TGTGCCAGCAGCTTTGTACCGGACCACCTTACCACAGATACGCAGTATTTT	CASSFVPDHLTTDTQYF	many	17	TRBV7-9	TRBJ2-3	NA
TGTGCCAGCAGCCCCGAAGGACAGGGGGCACGTCAGCCCCAGCATTTT	CASSPEGQGARQPQHF	many	16	TRBV12-3/TRBV12-4	TRBJ1-5	TRBD1
TGTGCCAGCACCGAAAGACAGGGTTTAAGCGAGCAGTACTTC	CASTERQGLSEQYF	many	14	TRBV6-1	TRBJ2-7	TRBD1
TGTGCCAGCAGTTTATCCAGGGGGCCTGGGAATGAGCAGTTCTTC	CASSLSRGPGNEQFF	many	15	TRBV12-3/TRBV12-4	TRBJ2-1	TRBD1
TGTGCCAGCAGCTTAAATCAGGGTGGGTACGAGCAGTACTTC	CASSLNQGGYEQYF	few	14	TRBV7-6	TRBJ2-7	NA
TGCGCCAGCAGCTTGGGATTTCTAAGACGTGGCTACACCTTC	CASSLGFLRRGYTF	many	14	TRBV5-1	TRBJ1-2	NA
TGCGCCAGCAGCTTTTATGGGTATGAGCAGTTCTTC	CASSFYGYEQFF	many	12	TRBV5-1	TRBJ2-1	NA
TGCAGCGCGACGACCGGACTCACTGAAGCTTTCTTT	CSATTGLTEAFF	many	12	TRBV20-1	TRBJ1-1	NA
TGTGCCAGTAGTATGGGGAGTTACACAGATACGCAGTATTTT	CASSMGSYTDTQYF	NA	14	TRBV19	TRBJ2-3	NA
TGTGCCAGCATTGGGGGGCCGAACACCGGGGAGCTGTTTTTT	CASIGGPNTGELFF	many	14	TRBV28	TRBJ2-2	NA
TGTGCCAGCAGTTACGCGGGGGCAGAGACCCAGTACTTC	CASSYAGAETQYF	many	13	TRBV6-5	TRBJ2-5	NA
TGCAGCGTGGGGGACAGGGGGCCGACCTACAATGAGCAGTTCTTC	CSVGDRGPTYNEQFF	many	15	TRBV29-1	TRBJ2-1	TRBD1
TGTGCCAGCAGTCCGTCGACTAGCGGGCTGGGTGAGCAGTACTTC	CASSPSTSGLGEQYF	few	15	TRBV12-3/TRBV12-4	TRBJ2-7	TRBD2
TGCGCCAGCAGCTTGGCCGTACAGGGAAACGCTGGGGCCAACGTCCTGACTTTC	CASSLAVQGNAGANVLTF	few	18	TRBV5-1	TRBJ2-6	NA
TGCGCCAGCAGCTTGGGGACAGGGAGGCAGCCCCAGCATTTT	CASSLGTGRQPQHF	few	14	TRBV5-1	TRBJ1-5	TRBD1
TGCGTCAGCAGCATAATCCTAGCGGGAGGGCCTCATGAGCAGTTCTTC	CVSSIILAGGPHEQFF	NA	16	TRBV5-1	TRBJ2-1	TRBD2
TGTGCCAGCAGCCTGGGGGGGGGGCTCCCAGGGGAGACCCAGTACTTC	CASSLGGGLPGETQYF	NA	16	TRBV9	TRBJ2-5	NA
TGTGCCAGCAGTGAGGGTTCGGTAGACAGGGGAGGGAGGATTTACGAGCAGTACTTC	CASSEGSVDRGGRIYEQYF	many	19	TRBV25-1	TRBJ2-7	NA
TGTGCCAGCAGCTTCCCCGGGCCTCAAGAGACCCAGTACTTC	CASSFPGPQETQYF	many	14	TRBV7-9	TRBJ2-5	NA
TGTGCCAGCAGCTCTACAGGGTATGCGGGTGAGCAGTTCTTC	CASSSTGYAGEQFF	few	14	TRBV7-9	TRBJ2-1	NA
TGCGCCAGCCAGCTAGCGGGCCCCTACGAGCAGTACTTC	CASQLAGPYEQYF	many	13	TRBV5-1	TRBJ2-7	TRBD2
TGTGCCAGCAGCTTACGCGCCACAGATACGCAGTATTTT	CASSLRATDTQYF	few	13	TRBV11-3	TRBJ2-3	NA
TGTGCCAGCTCCATTCGCGGGCTCAGCACAGATACGCAGTATTTT	CASSIRGLSTDTQYF	many	15	TRBV12-3/TRBV12-4	TRBJ2-3	NA
TGTGCCAGCAGAAGGGAAAGAAGCAATCAGCCCCAGCATTTT	CASRRERSNQPQHF	many	14	TRBV6-9	TRBJ1-5	NA
TGCGCCAGCAGCGTTACCGGGACAGGGATCTCTGGGGCCAACGTCCTGACTTTC	CASSVTGTGISGANVLTF	NA	18	TRBV5-1	TRBJ2-6	TRBD1
TGTGCCAGCCTAGGGCGCGACCAAGAGACCCAGTACTTC	CASLGRDQETQYF	many	13	TRBV11-2	TRBJ2-5	NA
TGTGCCACCAGTGATCGTTGGGGCGATGAGCAGTTCTTC	CATSDRWGDEQFF	NA	13	TRBV24-1	TRBJ2-1	NA
TGTGCCAGCAGTTTAACAGGATCCAATGAGCAGTTCTTC	CASSLTGSNEQFF	many	13	TRBV12-3/TRBV12-4	TRBJ2-1	NA
TGTGCCAGCAGTTACCGCAGTGGGTCTCTAGCGGGAGTTCCAGAGACCCAGTACTTC	CASSYRSGSLAGVPETQYF	many	19	TRBV6-5	TRBJ2-5	TRBD2
TGTGCCAGCAGTTTTAGGGCTAGCGGGAGGGGCTACAATGAGCAGTTCTTC	CASSFRASGRGYNEQFF	few	17	TRBV12-3/TRBV12-4	TRBJ2-1	TRBD2
TGCAGCGTTAAACAGAGTTCCTACGAGCAGTACTTC	CSVKQSSYEQYF	many	12	TRBV29-1	TRBJ2-7	NA
TGTGCCAGCAGCCCTAAAGGTGGACCTTGGGAGGGGACCTCCCCCGGGGAGCTGTTTTTT	CASSPKGGPWEGTSPGELFF	few	20	TRBV4-2	TRBJ2-2	TRBD2
TGTGCCAGTAGTATTGGAAGACTAGCGGAGATTACAGATACGCAGTATTTT	CASSIGRLAEITDTQYF	few	17	TRBV19	TRBJ2-3	TRBD2
TGTGCCAGCAGTTTAGGTTACGGGCGGGAGCTGTTTTTT	CASSLGYGRELFF	many	13	TRBV12-3/TRBV12-4	TRBJ2-2	NA
TGCAGTGCCCGAGATGGGGACAGGGCGAGCGATGAGCAGTTCTTC	CSARDGDRASDEQFF	NA	15	TRBV20-1	TRBJ2-1	TRBD1
TGCAGTGCACAGGGTGTCACTGAAGCTTTCTTT	CSAQGVTEAFF	many	11	TRBV20-1	TRBJ1-1	NA
TGCAGTGCTAGAGATGGTGGGGCGGGAGGACTCTACGAGCAGTACTTC	CSARDGGAGGLYEQYF	NA	16	TRBV20-1	TRBJ2-7	TRBD2
TGCAGTGCACAGCAGGCCTCAAACTCCGATAAAAGGTACGAGCAGTACTTC	CSAQQASNSDKRYEQYF	few	17	TRBV29-1	TRBJ2-7	NA
TGTGCCAGCTTGGCCGGGACAGCCTACAATGAGCAGTTCTTC	CASLAGTAYNEQFF	NA	14	TRBV6-1	TRBJ2-1	TRBD1
TGTGCCAGCAGTTACGGTCAGAGCACTGAAGCTTTCTTT	CASSYGQSTEAFF	few	13	TRBV6-5	TRBJ1-1	NA
TGTGCCAGCAGCTTAGATCCCGGGCAAGGTCCTCTCTACGAGCAGTACTTC	CASSLDPGQGPLYEQYF	NA	17	TRBV11-2	TRBJ2-7	NA